A single sample gave rise to the 23 T cell receptor beta chains below, sequenced in a study of blood T cell repertoires in COVID-19. Method: immunoSEQ multiplex PCR; TCRdb's copy keeps in-frame clones and lacks some. The sample records 250,000 or so clones, about 91% being singletons. The sample comprised PBMCs or T cells enriched from blood (not recorded which). The receptors originated from a man aged 35 to 55 who had been exposed to COVID-19.

The DNA of the CDR3 is TGTGCCAGTGGGACAGGGGGGAATTCACCCCTCCACTTT. Its protein is CASGTGGNSPLHF. The rearrangement uses TRBV27 and TRBJ1-6; TRBD1 aligns across 11 bases. CDR1 is MNHEY, CDR2 SMNVEV, per germline (reference sequence). After removal of 9 bases from V and 7 bases from J, the junction contained 2 bases not matched to a gene. The CDR3 covers 13 residues.

J is TRBJ2-5 and V is TRBV7-6; 8 positions agree with TRBD1. V shed 4 bases and J 1 base; nucleotides not matched to a gene: 5. Germline CDR1 SGHVS, CDR2 FNYEAQ. The CDR3 covers 15 residues. The CDR3 sequence is CASSSEGTGQETQYF. In nucleotides, the CDR3 is TGTGCCAGCAGCTCAGAAGGGACAGGCCAAGAGACCCAGTACTTC.

This chain's CDR3 is CASSINPAYNEQFF. The CDR3 region has the DNA TGTGCCAGTAGTATAAACCCAGCCTACAATGAGCAGTTCTTC. The chain joins TRBV19 to TRBJ2-1; D remains ambiguous. The length of the CDR3 is 14 residues. Germline loops: CDR1 LNHDA, CDR2 SQIVND (reference sequence). V was pared by 2 bases and J by 2 bases, with 7 bases between.

This rearrangement joins TRBV18 to TRBJ1-5, with 9 bases fitting TRBD1. Unmatched junction bases numbered 4, after V lost 2 bases and J lost 2 bases. The CDR3 is made up of 16 amino acids. Germline CDR1 and CDR2: KGHSH and LQKENI. In nucleotides, the CDR3 is TGTGCCAGCTCACCAACGGACAGGGGTGGCAATCAGCCCCAGCATTTT. Translating gives CASSPTDRGGNQPQHF.

V usage is TRBV5-1 and J usage is TRBJ1-3, with unresolved D. Trimming removed 4 bases at V and 0 bases at J, with 14 bases between. Germline V gene lookup returns CDR1 SGHRS and CDR2 YFSETQ. CDR3 length equals 16 residues. This CDR3 is CASSTATAGSGNTIYF. DNA of the CDR3: TGCGCCAGCAGCACGGCCACAGCCGGCTCTGGAAACACCATATATTTT.

The chain recombines TRBV9 with TRBJ1-1; the match to TRBD1 covers 8 bases. Germline lookup yields CDR1 SGDLS and CDR2 YYNGEE. V lost 3 bases to trimming and J lost 0 bases; unmatched junction nucleotides: 7. This CDR3 spans 16 amino acids. The CDR3 sequence is CASSAIPTGVNTEAFF. CDR3 DNA: TGTGCCAGCAGCGCAATACCGACAGGGGTGAACACTGAAGCTTTCTTT.

The rearrangement joins TRBV5-1 to TRBJ1-2; tentatively, D is TRBD1 (6 bases). The V gene's germline CDR1 is SGHRS and CDR2 YFSETQ. This CDR3 spans 13 amino acids. Trimming took off 9 bases at V and 2 bases at J, with 14 bases between the two ends. CDR3 bases: TGCGCCACCAGTCCGGGACAAAACTATGGCTACACCTTC. It yields the protein CATSPGQNYGYTF.

The chain carries TRBV5-4 and TRBJ1-3; TRBD1 agrees at 11 bases. Germline lookup yields CDR1 SGHNT and CDR2 YYREEE (reference sequence). The CDR3 spans 16 residues. J lost 4 bases, V lost 0 bases, and 3 bases had no gene match. The CDR3 reads CASSLGTGGRGNTIYF. CDR3 nucleotides: TGTGCCAGCAGCTTGGGGACAGGGGGCAGGGGAAACACCATATATTTT.

The chain is built from TRBV6-5 and TRBJ1-5; weak D call: TRBD1 (6 bases). Trimming cost V 6 bases and J 2 bases, with 11 bases left between them. Germline loops: CDR1 MNHEY, CDR2 SVGAGI. This CDR3 is 14 amino acids long. The CDR3 region has the DNA TGTGCCAGCAGCCAAGCAGGGGGCAATCAGCCCCAGCATTTT. Protein: CASSQAGGNQPQHF.

V is TRBV30 and J is TRBJ2-5; D possibly corresponds to TRBD1 (6 bases). Germline-derived CDR1 and CDR2 are GTSNPN and SVGIG (reference sequence). V was cut by 2 bases and J by 1 base, with 14 bases left in between. CDR3 length: 15 residues. The CDR3 DNA follows: TGTGCCTGGAGTTTGCAAACAGGGTTCCAAGAGACCCAGTACTTC. Translated: CAWSLQTGFQETQYF.

The chain links TRBV7-2 to TRBJ1-1; D may be TRBD1 (5 bases). Germline values: CDR1 SGHTA, CDR2 FQGNSA. Trimming pared 3 bases from V and 0 bases from J, leaving 14 bases between. The CDR3 loop spans 16 amino acids. The CDR3 bases are TGTGCCAGCAGCTTCGAAGGGGAATTCATGAACACTGAAGCTTTCTTT. It encodes CASSFEGEFMNTEAFF.

This clone was counted between two and nine times. The V and J genes are TRBV29-1 and TRBJ2-1; 10 nucleotides agree with TRBD1. Germline V lookup: CDR1 SQVTM, CDR2 ANQGSEA. The trim removed 4 bases at V and 10 bases at J, leaving 7 bases unmatched. The CDR3 spans 13 residues. The CDR3 is CSVGGQGRLEQFF. The CDR3, as DNA: TGCAGCGTTGGGGGACAGGGGCGGTTGGAGCAGTTCTTC.

The rearrangement joins TRBV6-4 to TRBJ2-1, with TRBD2 matching 12 bases. The CDR3 loop spans 15 amino acids. Germline loops: CDR1 MRHNA, CDR2 SNTAGT. V gave up 5 bases and J gave up 9 bases; unmatched junction bases: 8. The CDR3 sequence: CASSPLAGGPGEQFF. CDR3 nucleotides: TGTGCCAGCAGTCCCCTAGCGGGAGGGCCCGGTGAGCAGTTCTTC.

The chain combines TRBV29-1 with TRBJ1-5, with no clear D. Trimming removed 6 bases at V and 0 bases at J, with 9 bases between. The germline CDR1 and CDR2 sequences are SQVTM and ANQGSEA. This CDR3 has 13 residues. The CDR3 DNA follows: TGCAGCGTCCAGGATCATAGCAATCAGCCCCAGCATTTT. This codes for CSVQDHSNQPQHF.

CDR3 DNA sequence: TGCGCCAGCAGCCAGCTGGGACTAGCGAAGGGAGATACGCAGTATTTT. Protein sequence: CASSQLGLAKGDTQYF. This rearrangement joins TRBV4-1 to TRBJ2-3; TRBD2 matches 10 bases. The V and J ends lost 3 bases and 5 bases, in that order; junction bases with no gene match: 8. This CDR3 has 16 amino acids. Germline V gene lookup returns CDR1 MGHRA and CDR2 YSYEKL.

This clone was counted only a few times. V gene TRBV7-6 combines with J gene TRBJ2-7; 14 bases are a match to TRBD2. The CDR3 covers 15 residues. Germline CDR1 reads SGHVS; CDR2 reads FNYEAQ. V lost 5 bases to trimming and J lost 6 bases; unmatched junction nucleotides: 6. The CDR3, as DNA: TGTGCCAGCAGCGAGGGACTAGCGGGAGTCTCCGAGCAGTACTTC. It translates to CASSEGLAGVSEQYF.

This chain joins TRBV28 and TRBJ2-7; the match to TRBD2 covers 14 bases. The CDR3 is 18 residues long. Losses at the gene ends were 6 bases for V and 2 bases for J; bases not matched to a gene: 12. Looked up from germline, CDR1 is MDHEN and CDR2 is SYDVKM. The CDR3 reads CASRQTSGRGFLTYEQYF. Written as DNA, the CDR3 is TGTGCCAGCAGACAGACTAGCGGGAGGGGGTTCCTAACCTACGAGCAGTACTTC.

The rearrangement uses TRBV5-1 and TRBJ2-1; 10 bases map to TRBD2. The CDR3 extends over 17 amino acids. V shed 2 bases and J 1 base; nucleotides not matched to a gene: 6. Germline loops: CDR1 SGHRS, CDR2 YFSETQ. Written as DNA, the CDR3 is TGCGCCAGCAGCTTAACTAGCGGGGCGTATTCCTACAATGAGCAGTTCTTC. Its translation: CASSLTSGAYSYNEQFF.

The chain links TRBV7-9 to TRBJ2-7; possibly TRBD1 for D (5 bases). Per the germline V gene, CDR1 is SEHNR and CDR2 is FQNEAQ (reference sequence). V was shortened by 8 bases and J by 4 bases, with 18 bases between the two germline ends. The CDR3 sequence is 14 residues long. CDR3 nucleotides: TGTGCCAGCGCCGGCCAGGGCCTTTTTTACGAGCAGTACTTC. Amino acid sequence: CASAGQGLFYEQYF. The full variable domain, in which reference TRBV7-9 and TRBJ2-7 provide the parts outside the CDR3, is DTGVSQNPRHKITKRGQNVTFRCDPISEHNRLYWYRQTLGQGPEFLTYFQNEAQLEKSRLLSDRFSAERPKGSFSTLEIQRTEQGDSAMYLCASAGQGLFYEQYFGPGTRLTVT.

The V gene is TRBV6-5, the J gene TRBJ2-1, with 11 bases identical to TRBD2. With 5 bases clipped from V and 2 bases from J, the junction kept 2 bases outside the gene matches. Germline loops: CDR1 MNHEY, CDR2 SVGAGI. There are 15 residues in the CDR3. CDR3 protein: CASSRSGRAYNEQFF. The CDR3 region has the DNA TGTGCCAGCAGTCGTAGCGGGAGGGCCTACAATGAGCAGTTCTTC.

CDR3 nucleotide sequence: TGTGCCAGCAGGTTGACTAGCGGGAGGGAAGAGACCCAGTACTTC. The encoded protein is CASRLTSGREETQYF. V is TRBV2 and J is TRBJ2-5; 14 positions match TRBD2. The CDR3 has 15 residues. CDR1 is SNHLY, CDR2 FYNNEI, per germline. The junction had 3 bases not matched to a gene; V was cut back by 6 bases and J by 3 bases.

The chain employs TRBV28 and TRBJ1-1; TRBD1 matches at 10 bases. CDR1 is MDHEN, CDR2 SYDVKM, per germline. V was pared by 6 bases and J by 4 bases, with 5 bases of the junction left unmatched. The CDR3 is made up of 14 amino acids. In nucleotides, the CDR3 is TGTGCCAGCAGCCGGGACAGGGGCGTCACTGAAGCTTTCTTT. It translates to CASSRDRGVTEAFF.

V usage is TRBV5-1 and J usage is TRBJ2-1; 14 bases fit TRBD2. The CDR3 length is 18 residues. With 3 bases clipped from V and 3 bases from J, the junction kept 8 bases outside the gene matches. Germline assignment: CDR1 SGHRS and CDR2 YFSETQ. CDR3 protein: CASSSTTGLAGVYNEQFF. The CDR3, as DNA: TGCGCCAGCAGCTCGACTACGGGACTAGCGGGAGTCTACAATGAGCAGTTCTTC.